This T cell receptor beta chain came from a study of OX40 agonist ivuxolimab in advanced cancers. General study points: The CD4+ and CD8+ T cells in the blood had expanded clonally by week 6 at 0.1 to 3.0 mg/kg.

The germline CDR1 and CDR2 sequences are MGHRA and YSYEKL. V was pared by 1 base and J by 6 bases, with 4 bases between. This CDR3 contains 12 residues. Patients were excluded for autoimmune disease history or systemic immunosuppression. Blood specimens came from baseline, cycle 4 day 1, and cycle 7 day 1. A remark on this clone: Its antigen is unidentified.

Data came from immunoSEQ multiplex PCR; TCRdb stores just in-frame clones and leaves some out. This repertoire shows approximately 61,000 clones, around 91% found once; its top ten account for 15% to 20%. The starting material was CD4+ or CD8+ T cells sorted from blood, obtained in a trial of the OX40 agonist ivuxolimab. This rearrangement joins TRBV4-1 to TRBJ2-1; unclear D gene. The clonotype comes from an adult with an advanced solid tumor such as melanoma, head and neck, liver or kidney cancer. DNA of the CDR3: TGCGCCAGCAGCCAAGGCATCAATGAGCAGTTCTTC. Amino acid sequence: CASSQGINEQFF.